Listed below are T cell receptor beta chains from one sample, sequenced in a study of T cells in Graves' hyperthyroidism and ophthalmopathy. TCRdb reprocessed the multiplex PCR reads via MiXCR and lists one record per CDR3 protein. In the table there are 700,000 or so distinct CDR3 sequences, about 16% of which are singletons. Source material: blood. Every receptor here comes from a man aged 18 to 30 with Graves' hyperthyroidism. Each CDR3 is given with its conserved first and last residue. Each record gives: J gene, clone size, D gene, V gene, CDR3 protein, CDR3 DNA. A D gene is named only where the DNA matches it firmly. Size tells how often a clone was seen (once, few, many) or the class of an expanded clone, and some rows leave it out.

J gene: TRBJ1-2; clone size: few; D gene: NA; V gene: TRBV19; CDR3 protein: CASTVGLYGYTF; CDR3 DNA: TGTGCCAGTACGGTCGGTCTCTATGGCTACACCTTC
J gene: TRBJ2-3; clone size: many; D gene: NA; V gene: TRBV6-1; CDR3 protein: CASSEGRWDTQYF; CDR3 DNA: TGTGCCAGCAGTGAAGGTCGGTGGGATACGCAGTATTTT
J gene: TRBJ2-2; clone size: NA; D gene: NA; V gene: TRBV28; CDR3 protein: CASVSGSTGELFF; CDR3 DNA: TGTGCCAGCGTAAGTGGAAGCACCGGGGAGCTGTTTTTT
J gene: TRBJ2-3; clone size: NA; D gene: TRBD1; V gene: TRBV28; CDR3 protein: CASSQIGTGGTDTQYF; CDR3 DNA: TGTGCCAGCAGTCAGATCGGGACAGGGGGCACAGATACGCAGTATTTT
J gene: TRBJ2-7; clone size: NA; D gene: NA; V gene: TRBV29-1; CDR3 protein: CSVVRGAGAYEQYF; CDR3 DNA: TGCAGCGTTGTAAGGGGGGCAGGGGCCTACGAGCAGTACTTC
J gene: TRBJ2-1; clone size: many; D gene: TRBD1; V gene: TRBV28; CDR3 protein: CASSLLYTGGEQFF; CDR3 DNA: TGTGCCAGCAGTCTACTTTATACAGGGGGCGAGCAGTTCTTC
J gene: TRBJ1-1; clone size: few; D gene: NA; V gene: TRBV29-1; CDR3 protein: CSYSRAFGLEAFF; CDR3 DNA: TGCAGCTACAGCCGGGCGTTTGGGTTAGAAGCTTTCTTT
J gene: TRBJ1-4; clone size: NA; D gene: TRBD1; V gene: TRBV20-1; CDR3 protein: CSASSTGTNEKLFF; CDR3 DNA: TGCAGTGCTTCTTCGACAGGGACTAATGAAAAACTGTTTTTT
J gene: TRBJ1-1; clone size: NA; D gene: NA; V gene: TRBV4-3; CDR3 protein: CASSYLPENTEAFF; CDR3 DNA: TGCGCCAGCAGCTACCTCCCCGAGAACACTGAAGCTTTCTTT
J gene: TRBJ2-1; clone size: many; D gene: NA; V gene: TRBV18; CDR3 protein: CASTGRREGSYNEQFF; CDR3 DNA: TGTGCCAGCACAGGTCGTCGAGAAGGCTCCTACAATGAGCAGTTCTTC
J gene: TRBJ2-2; clone size: NA; D gene: NA; V gene: TRBV3-1; CDR3 protein: CASSQGSGSGELFF; CDR3 DNA: TGTGCCAGCAGCCAGGGTTCTGGCAGCGGGGAGCTGTTTTTT
J gene: TRBJ2-1; clone size: few; D gene: TRBD1; V gene: TRBV10-3; CDR3 protein: CAISEGQGSYNEQFF; CDR3 DNA: TGTGCCATCAGTGAGGGACAGGGGTCCTACAATGAGCAGTTCTTC
J gene: TRBJ1-1; clone size: few; D gene: TRBD1; V gene: TRBV29-1; CDR3 protein: CSVELMWQGGTEAFF; CDR3 DNA: TGCAGCGTTGAACTGATGTGGCAGGGGGGGACTGAAGCTTTCTTT
J gene: TRBJ2-1; clone size: NA; D gene: NA; V gene: TRBV20-1; CDR3 protein: CSAGWWRSNNEQFF; CDR3 DNA: TGCAGTGCTGGGTGGTGGCGGTCCAACAATGAGCAGTTCTTC
J gene: TRBJ1-1; clone size: NA; D gene: NA; V gene: TRBV11-2; CDR3 protein: CASKKGGYTEAFF; CDR3 DNA: TGTGCCAGCAAGAAGGGGGGGTACACTGAAGCTTTCTTT
J gene: TRBJ2-7; clone size: many; D gene: NA; V gene: TRBV6-2/TRBV6-3; CDR3 protein: CASRGLSYEQYF; CDR3 DNA: TGTGCCAGCAGGGGGCTGTCCTACGAGCAGTACTTC
J gene: TRBJ2-5; clone size: NA; D gene: TRBD2; V gene: TRBV7-9; CDR3 protein: CASSHPGTSGSRETQYF; CDR3 DNA: TGTGCCAGCTCACATCCCGGGACTAGCGGGAGCAGAGAGACCCAGTACTTC
J gene: TRBJ2-5; clone size: many; D gene: NA; V gene: TRBV18; CDR3 protein: CASSPPKWGAVQETQYF; CDR3 DNA: TGTGCCAGCTCACCACCGAAGTGGGGGGCCGTCCAAGAGACCCAGTACTTC
J gene: TRBJ1-1; clone size: many; D gene: NA; V gene: TRBV6-1; CDR3 protein: CASSRPTVNTEAFF; CDR3 DNA: TGTGCCAGCAGTCGCCCGACAGTTAACACTGAAGCTTTCTTT
J gene: TRBJ1-5; clone size: many; D gene: TRBD1; V gene: TRBV27; CDR3 protein: CASSEQGFQPQHF; CDR3 DNA: TGTGCCAGCAGTGAACAGGGGTTTCAGCCCCAGCATTTT
J gene: TRBJ2-7; clone size: NA; D gene: TRBD1; V gene: TRBV28; CDR3 protein: CASSLSQTGYYEQYF; CDR3 DNA: TGTGCCAGCAGTTTATCCCAGACAGGGTACTACGAGCAGTACTTC
J gene: TRBJ1-1; clone size: NA; D gene: NA; V gene: TRBV6-2/TRBV6-3; CDR3 protein: CASSKQGRDTGAFF; CDR3 DNA: TGTGCCAGCAGCAAACAGGGTCGGGACACTGGAGCTTTCTTT
J gene: TRBJ2-3; clone size: NA; D gene: NA; V gene: TRBV7-2; CDR3 protein: CASGLRSTDTRYF; CDR3 DNA: TGTGCCAGCGGGCTTCGTAGCACAGATACGCGGTATTTT
J gene: TRBJ2-7; clone size: few; D gene: NA; V gene: TRBV12-3/TRBV12-4; CDR3 protein: CASRGDAVEQYF; CDR3 DNA: TGTGCCAGCAGAGGGGACGCCGTCGAGCAGTACTTC
J gene: TRBJ2-7; clone size: many; D gene: TRBD1; V gene: TRBV19; CDR3 protein: CASSVQGAGYEQYF; CDR3 DNA: TGTGCCAGTAGTGTCCAGGGGGCTGGCTACGAGCAGTACTTC
J gene: TRBJ2-5; clone size: many; D gene: NA; V gene: TRBV11-3; CDR3 protein: CASSLNGERETQYF; CDR3 DNA: TGTGCCAGCAGCTTAAACGGGGAACGGGAGACCCAGTACTTC
J gene: TRBJ2-3; clone size: many; D gene: NA; V gene: TRBV28; CDR3 protein: CASSPLTGLDLTDTQYF; CDR3 DNA: TGTGCCAGCAGTCCCCTGACGGGGTTAGATCTCACAGATACGCAGTATTTT
J gene: TRBJ1-1; clone size: few; D gene: NA; V gene: TRBV6-1; CDR3 protein: CASTLPFYRNPMNTEAFF; CDR3 DNA: TGTGCCAGCACATTACCCTTTTACAGAAACCCCATGAACACTGAAGCTTTCTTT
J gene: TRBJ2-4; clone size: NA; D gene: NA; V gene: TRBV30; CDR3 protein: CAWSDPRRAKNIQYF; CDR3 DNA: TGTGCCTGGAGTGACCCGCGAAGAGCCAAAAACATTCAGTACTTC
J gene: TRBJ2-7; clone size: many; D gene: NA; V gene: TRBV15; CDR3 protein: CATSREGPGSYEQYF; CDR3 DNA: TGTGCCACCAGCAGAGAGGGCCCCGGTTCCTACGAGCAGTACTTC
J gene: TRBJ2-1; clone size: NA; D gene: NA; V gene: TRBV4-1; CDR3 protein: CASSLVPVSSYNEQFF; CDR3 DNA: TGCGCCAGCAGCCTAGTACCAGTCAGCTCCTACAATGAGCAGTTCTTC
J gene: TRBJ1-1; clone size: many; D gene: NA; V gene: TRBV12-3/TRBV12-4; CDR3 protein: CASSPPAGPSTEAFF; CDR3 DNA: TGTGCCAGCAGCCCACCAGCAGGGCCATCCACTGAAGCTTTCTTT
J gene: TRBJ2-1; clone size: NA; D gene: NA; V gene: TRBV30; CDR3 protein: CASDIYNEQFF; CDR3 DNA: TGTGCCTCTGACATATACAATGAGCAGTTCTTC
J gene: TRBJ2-5; clone size: few; D gene: NA; V gene: TRBV24-1; CDR3 protein: CATSDLLQETQYF; CDR3 DNA: TGTGCCACCAGTGACCTCCTACAAGAGACCCAGTACTTC
J gene: TRBJ2-5; clone size: NA; D gene: TRBD2; V gene: TRBV7-8; CDR3 protein: CASSLYRLAGEVLVARETQYF; CDR3 DNA: TGTGCCAGCAGCTTATACCGACTAGCGGGAGAGGTTCTGGTTGCCCGTGAGACCCAGTACTTC
J gene: TRBJ2-1; clone size: many; D gene: NA; V gene: TRBV5-5; CDR3 protein: CASSSWNEQFF; CDR3 DNA: TGTGCCAGCAGCTCTTGGAATGAGCAGTTCTTC
J gene: TRBJ2-7; clone size: NA; D gene: TRBD2; V gene: TRBV20-1; CDR3 protein: CSAESGGLAGGGYEQYF; CDR3 DNA: TGCAGTGCTGAATCCGGCGGACTAGCGGGAGGGGGGTACGAGCAGTACTTC
J gene: TRBJ2-1; clone size: NA; D gene: TRBD2; V gene: TRBV3-1; CDR3 protein: CASTHSAGEYNEQFF; CDR3 DNA: TGTGCCAGCACCCACTCAGCGGGAGAATACAATGAGCAGTTCTTC
J gene: TRBJ2-4; clone size: NA; D gene: NA; V gene: TRBV24-1; CDR3 protein: CATSERTDGKNIQYF; CDR3 DNA: TGTGCCACCAGTGAGCGGACAGATGGAAAAAACATTCAGTACTTC
J gene: TRBJ1-5; clone size: few; D gene: NA; V gene: TRBV28; CDR3 protein: CASSLPVGQPQHF; CDR3 DNA: TGTGCCAGCAGTTTACCGGTTGGGCAGCCCCAGCATTTT
J gene: TRBJ1-3; clone size: many; D gene: NA; V gene: TRBV30; CDR3 protein: CAWNKVAGNTIYF; CDR3 DNA: TGTGCCTGGAATAAGGTGGCTGGAAACACCATATATTTT
J gene: TRBJ1-4; clone size: NA; D gene: NA; V gene: TRBV5-1; CDR3 protein: CASSTGSNEKLFF; CDR3 DNA: TGCGCCAGCAGTACAGGGAGTAATGAAAAACTGTTTTTT
J gene: TRBJ1-4; clone size: few; D gene: NA; V gene: TRBV4-2; CDR3 protein: CASSLDRFNEKLFF; CDR3 DNA: TGTGCCAGCAGCCTTGACAGGTTTAATGAAAAACTGTTTTTT
J gene: TRBJ2-2; clone size: NA; D gene: NA; V gene: TRBV18; CDR3 protein: CASSPPKETGELFF; CDR3 DNA: TGTGCCAGCTCACCACCAAAGGAGACTGGGGAGCTGTTTTTT
J gene: TRBJ2-7; clone size: many; D gene: NA; V gene: TRBV7-9; CDR3 protein: CASSPRASLTYEQYF; CDR3 DNA: TGTGCCAGCAGCCCCAGGGCGTCACTGACCTACGAGCAGTACTTC
J gene: TRBJ1-1; clone size: few; D gene: NA; V gene: TRBV5-1; CDR3 protein: CASSLGSWPLREEVEAFF; CDR3 DNA: TGCGCCAGCAGCTTGGGGTCATGGCCCTTAAGGGAGGAGGTTGAAGCTTTCTTT
J gene: TRBJ2-1; clone size: few; D gene: TRBD2; V gene: TRBV4-2; CDR3 protein: CASSHPLAGGPGEQFF; CDR3 DNA: TGTGCCAGCAGCCACCCCCTAGCGGGAGGTCCTGGTGAGCAGTTCTTC
J gene: TRBJ2-5; clone size: many; D gene: NA; V gene: TRBV11-2; CDR3 protein: CASSLGPGLETQYF; CDR3 DNA: TGTGCCAGCAGCTTAGGGCCGGGTTTAGAGACCCAGTACTTC
J gene: TRBJ2-1; clone size: few; D gene: TRBD2; V gene: TRBV27; CDR3 protein: CASSQLTSGNNEQFF; CDR3 DNA: TGTGCCAGCAGCCAATTGACTAGCGGGAACAATGAGCAGTTCTTC
J gene: TRBJ1-1; clone size: NA; D gene: NA; V gene: TRBV27; CDR3 protein: CASSFYTGFTEAFF; CDR3 DNA: TGTGCCAGCAGTTTTTATACGGGCTTCACTGAAGCTTTCTTT
J gene: TRBJ2-3; clone size: NA; D gene: TRBD2; V gene: TRBV20-1; CDR3 protein: CSARGWLAGATDTQYF; CDR3 DNA: TGCAGTGCTAGAGGGTGGCTAGCGGGAGCCACAGATACGCAGTATTTT
J gene: TRBJ2-5; clone size: many; D gene: TRBD1; V gene: TRBV6-1; CDR3 protein: CASSDGQGETQYF; CDR3 DNA: TGTGCCAGCAGTGACGGACAGGGCGAGACCCAGTACTTC
J gene: TRBJ2-3; clone size: NA; D gene: NA; V gene: TRBV30; CDR3 protein: CAWSVEIYPAADTQYF; CDR3 DNA: TGTGCCTGGAGTGTAGAAATTTACCCAGCCGCAGATACGCAGTATTTT